Shown below are 5 T cell receptor beta chains from a single sample sequenced in a study of T cells after yellow fever vaccination. Using its own MiXCR run on the 5' RACE reads, TCRdb lists one record per CDR3 protein. There are some 350,000 distinct CDR3 sequences in the sample; 7.5% to 9% occur only once, and more than 15% lies in the top ten. Sample: PBMCs, taken on the day of the first yellow fever vaccination. These receptors originate from a man aged 18 to 29 who received the YFV17D yellow fever vaccine.

The chain combines TRBV5-1 with TRBJ1-1; TRBD1 matches 8 bases. Germline V gene data show CDR1 as SGHRS and CDR2 as YFSETQ. Trimming removed 3 bases from V and 8 bases from J; junction bases left unmatched: 6. The CDR3 length is 13 residues. The CDR3 loop reads CASSSPQGVEAFF. CDR3 coding DNA: TGCGCCAGCAGCTCGCCACAGGGGGTCGAAGCTTTCTTT.

The chain recombines TRBV6-1 with TRBJ2-7, with TRBD1 matching over 11 bases. V lost 3 bases and J lost 0; bases outside the gene matches: 4. The CDR3 loop spans 16 amino acids. CDR1 MNHNS and CDR2 SASEGT come from the germline V gene. Written as DNA, the CDR3 is TGTGCCAGCAGTGACCCCGGGACAGGGGGCTCCTACGAGCAGTACGTC. Encoded protein: CASSDPGTGGSYEQYV.

This clonotype was detected ten times or more. This rearrangement joins TRBV12-3 or TRBV12-4 to TRBJ1-3, with D possibly TRBD1 on 5 matching bases. The CDR3 runs 15 residues. Trimming cost V 10 bases and J 0 bases, with 16 bases left between them. CDR3 coding DNA: TGTGCCACCGACATGGGACGCAACTCTGGAAACACCATATATTTT. Amino acids: CATDMGRNSGNTIYF.

This clonotype turned up a few times. V gene TRBV24-1 combines with J gene TRBJ2-1, with 9 bases matching TRBD1. V trimming: 3 bases; J trimming: 5 bases; junction bases outside the gene matches: 4. The CDR3 is 15 amino acids. CDR1 and CDR2 from the germline V gene are KGHDR and SFDVKD. The CDR3 coding sequence is TGTGCCACCAGTGATCCCGGGACAGGGAACAATGAGCAGTTCTTC. Protein: CATSDPGTGNNEQFF.

The CDR3 DNA sequence: TGTGCCATCAGTGAGTATCCTGACCAAGAGACCCAGTACTTC. Translation gives CAISEYPDQETQYF. This chain uses TRBV10-3 with TRBJ2-5; no reliable D call. Trimming left V 1 base short and J 0 bases short, with 6 bases between. This CDR3 has 14 amino acids. Germline V gives CDR1 ENHRY, CDR2 SYGVKD.